The source of this TCR beta chain is a study of T cell repertoires in cytomegalovirus infection (dated by TCRdb to between 2017 and 2020). About the study as a whole: Donor HLA type was relevant to the analysis, because carriage of CMV infection together with the matching HLA type was indicated by public TCR beta signatures. The study at large found these results: In both this cohort and an independent roughly 400-donor cohort, the cumulative frequency of public TCR beta family members distinguished carriers of CMV infection plus the relevant HLA type. In the ex vivo response, HLA-C-restricted CMV-specific TCR beta clonotypes were dominant, and in two of eight donors the single most frequent clonotype came from this HLA-C-restricted group.

Instrument on record: Illumina HiSeq 1500. The raw public reads went through TCRdb reprocessing: fastp at Q25, MiXCR clone calling, in-frame beta chains kept. Each entry is one CDR3 protein sequence, shown with its most common DNA and genes. The sample records roughly 100,000 distinct CDR3 sequences, more than 15% of which are singletons. In total, the top ten clones hold around 8.5% of the sample. This clonotype was picked up many times. The specificity of this receptor is unknown. Base quality data are lacking; no much larger clone is found one base away. This TCR was recovered from a human donor in good health (CMV status not recorded). Some clones in this sample may be carry-over from other donors' samples. Sequencing was carried out using PBMCs.

Here is the DNA: TGTGCCACCCAGGGACCAGGGGTAACTGAAGCTTTCTTT. Its protein reads: CATQGPGVTEAFF. The rearranged segments are TRBV19 and TRBJ1-1, and possibly TRBD1, on 6 matching bases. CDR1 and CDR2 are read off the germline V gene (reference sequence) as LNHDA and SQIVND. V drops 10 bases and J drops 5 bases, leaving 17 bases in between. Spanning cysteine to phenylalanine, the CDR3 consists of 13 amino acids. Here the CDR3 DNA is all that survives: 39 bases in frame from base 1. Reference TRBV19 and TRBJ1-1 proteins supply the regions before and after the CDR3; the full variable domain is: DGGITQSPKYLFRKEGQNVTLSCEQNLNHDAMYWYRQDPGQGLRLIYYSQIVNDFQKGDIAEGYSVSREKKESFPLTVTSAQKNPTAFYLCATQGPGVTEAFFGQGTRLTVV.